This T cell receptor beta chain comes out of a study of T cell changes during pregnancy in multiple sclerosis. This CDR3 has 16 amino acids. Germline CDR1 is LGHNA and CDR2 is YNFKEQ. V lost 4 bases and J lost 4; bases outside the gene matches: 7. Libraries were prepared by immunoSEQ multiplex PCR; TCRdb keeps only in-frame clonotypes and omits some of them. The table shows about 52,000 clones, with around 90% occurring only once. The chain joins TRBV4-2 to TRBJ2-2; TRBD1 aligns across 9 bases. The clonotype originates from a female donor with multiple sclerosis, enrolled in a pregnancy study. Here the sequenced sample was CD4+ T cells from peripheral blood mononuclear cells, taken before pregnancy. CDR3 DNA sequence: TGTGCCAGCAGCCTGCGGGACAGGGCGGGCACCGGGGAGCTGTTTTTT. Amino acids: CASSLRDRAGTGELFF.